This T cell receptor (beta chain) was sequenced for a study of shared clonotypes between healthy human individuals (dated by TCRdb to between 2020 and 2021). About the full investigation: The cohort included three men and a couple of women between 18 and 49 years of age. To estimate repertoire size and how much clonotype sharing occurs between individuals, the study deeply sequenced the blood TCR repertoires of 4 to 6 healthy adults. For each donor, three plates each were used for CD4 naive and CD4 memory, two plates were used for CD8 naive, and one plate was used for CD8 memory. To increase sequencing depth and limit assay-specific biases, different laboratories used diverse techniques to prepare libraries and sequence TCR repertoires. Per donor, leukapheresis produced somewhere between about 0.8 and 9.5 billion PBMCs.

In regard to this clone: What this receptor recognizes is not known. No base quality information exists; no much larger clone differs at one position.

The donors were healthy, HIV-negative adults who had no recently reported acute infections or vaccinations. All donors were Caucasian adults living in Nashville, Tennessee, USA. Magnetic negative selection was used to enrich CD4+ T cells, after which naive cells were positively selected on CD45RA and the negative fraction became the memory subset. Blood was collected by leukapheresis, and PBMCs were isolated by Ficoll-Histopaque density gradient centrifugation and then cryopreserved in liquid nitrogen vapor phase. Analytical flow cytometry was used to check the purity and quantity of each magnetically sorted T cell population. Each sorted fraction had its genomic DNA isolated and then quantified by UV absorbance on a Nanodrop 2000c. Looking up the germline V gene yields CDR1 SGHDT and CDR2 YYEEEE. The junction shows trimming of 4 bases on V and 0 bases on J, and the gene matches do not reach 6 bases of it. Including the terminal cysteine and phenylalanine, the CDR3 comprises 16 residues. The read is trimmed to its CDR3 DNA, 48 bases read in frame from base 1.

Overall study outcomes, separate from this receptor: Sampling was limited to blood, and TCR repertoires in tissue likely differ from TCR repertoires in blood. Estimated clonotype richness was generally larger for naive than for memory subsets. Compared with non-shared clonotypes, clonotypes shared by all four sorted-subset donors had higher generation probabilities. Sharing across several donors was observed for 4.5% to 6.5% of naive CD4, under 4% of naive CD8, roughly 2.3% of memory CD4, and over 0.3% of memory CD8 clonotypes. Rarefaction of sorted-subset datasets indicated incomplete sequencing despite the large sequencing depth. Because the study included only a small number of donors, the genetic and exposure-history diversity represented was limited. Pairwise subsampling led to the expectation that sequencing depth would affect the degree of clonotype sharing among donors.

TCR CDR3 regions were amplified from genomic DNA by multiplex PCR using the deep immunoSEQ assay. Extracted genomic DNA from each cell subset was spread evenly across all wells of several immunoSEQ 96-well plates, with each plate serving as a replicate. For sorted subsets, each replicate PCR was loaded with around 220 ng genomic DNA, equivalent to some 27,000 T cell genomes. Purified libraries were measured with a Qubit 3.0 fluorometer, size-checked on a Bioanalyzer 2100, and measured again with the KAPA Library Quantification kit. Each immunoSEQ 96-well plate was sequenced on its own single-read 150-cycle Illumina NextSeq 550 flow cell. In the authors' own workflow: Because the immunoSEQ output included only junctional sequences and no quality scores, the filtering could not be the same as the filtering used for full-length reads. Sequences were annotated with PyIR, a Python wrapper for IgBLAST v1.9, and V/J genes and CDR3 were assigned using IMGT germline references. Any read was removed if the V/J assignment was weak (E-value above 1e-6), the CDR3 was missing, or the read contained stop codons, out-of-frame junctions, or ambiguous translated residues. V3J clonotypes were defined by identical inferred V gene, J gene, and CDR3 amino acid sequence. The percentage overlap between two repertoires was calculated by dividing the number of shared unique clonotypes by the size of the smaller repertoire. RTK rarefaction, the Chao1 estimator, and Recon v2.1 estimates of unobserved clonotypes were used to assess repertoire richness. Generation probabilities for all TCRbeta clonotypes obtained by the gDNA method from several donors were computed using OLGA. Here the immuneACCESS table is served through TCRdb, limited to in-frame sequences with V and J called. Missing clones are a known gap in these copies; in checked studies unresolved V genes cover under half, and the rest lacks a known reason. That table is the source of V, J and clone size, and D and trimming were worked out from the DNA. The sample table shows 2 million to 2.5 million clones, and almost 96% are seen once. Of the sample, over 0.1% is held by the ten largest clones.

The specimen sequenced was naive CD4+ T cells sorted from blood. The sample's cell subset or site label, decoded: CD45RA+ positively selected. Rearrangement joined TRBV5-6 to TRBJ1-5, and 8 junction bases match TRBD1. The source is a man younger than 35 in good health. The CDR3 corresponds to CASSPGTGYSNQPQHF. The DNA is TGTGCCAGCAGCCCAGGGACAGGCTATAGCAATCAGCCCCAGCATTTT.